Below are 21 T cell receptor beta chains sequenced from a single sample in a study of T cell responses to AZD1222 COVID-19 vaccine. Measured with immunoSEQ multiplex PCR; TCRdb has only the in-frame clones, and not every one. The data show 150,000 to 190,000 clones, 75% to 90% seen once. The sample here was peripheral blood, taken after recovery from COVID-19. The source of these receptors is an adult who had recovered from COVID-19.

The chain uses TRBV28 and TRBJ2-3, with TRBD2 matching over 7 bases. V gave up 0 bases and J gave up 3 bases; unmatched junction bases: 6. CDR1 MDHEN and CDR2 SYDVKM come from the germline V gene. The CDR3 length is 16 residues. The CDR3 nucleotides read TGTGCCAGCAGTTTATGGGGCGGGGGAGGTACAGATACGCAGTATTTT. Translating it yields CASSLWGGGGTDTQYF.

This clone showed up just a few times. This CDR3 is CASSTVDAEQFF. CDR3 in DNA: TGTGCCAGTAGTACCGTAGATGCTGAGCAGTTCTTC. The chain uses TRBV19 and TRBJ2-1; D unresolved. V lost 4 bases, J lost 9 bases, and 10 bases lay in between. This CDR3 contains 12 residues. The V gene's germline CDR1 is LNHDA and CDR2 SQIVND (reference sequence).

The rearrangement joins TRBV18 to TRBJ2-7, with a possible D match to TRBD1 (6 bases). Germline CDR1 reads KGHSH; CDR2 reads LQKENI. The CDR3 is 13 residues long. Deletions cut 3 bases from V and 3 bases from J, with 9 bases between. CDR3 in amino acids: CASSPRTDYEQYF. The CDR3 bases are TGTGCCAGCTCACCGCGGACAGACTACGAGCAGTACTTC. The variable domain in full, with the rest retrieved from reference TRBV18 and TRBJ2-7, is NAGVMQNPRHLVRRRGQEARLRCSPMKGHSHVYWYRQLPEEGLKFMVYLQKENIIDESGMPKERFSAEFPKEGPSILRIQQVVRGDSAAYFCASSPRTDYEQYFGPGTRLTVT.

This chain links TRBV27 with TRBJ1-1; TRBD1 matches 9 bases. The CDR3 length is 17 residues. V lost 4 bases and J lost 2; bases outside the gene matches: 11. Per the germline V gene, CDR1 is MNHEY and CDR2 is SMNVEV (reference sequence). The CDR3 DNA follows: TGTGCCAGCAGTTCAAACAGGGGGCTAGGGGCTAACACTGAAGCTTTCTTT. It codes for CASSSNRGLGANTEAFF.

The chain joins TRBV5-4 to TRBJ1-2; 9 bases are a match to TRBD1. Germline assignment: CDR1 SGHNT and CDR2 YYREEE (reference sequence). The CDR3 length is 13 residues. J gave up 10 bases and V 3 bases, and 7 bases lay outside the gene matches. This chain's CDR3 is CASSSQGASDYTF. The CDR3 nucleotides read TGTGCCAGCAGCTCACAGGGGGCTTCCGACTACACCTTC.

This clone was counted once. The chain has TRBV6-5 and TRBJ1-2, with 7 bases identical to TRBD1. This CDR3 has 13 amino acids. Germline lookup yields CDR1 MNHEY and CDR2 SVGAGI. Germline trimming cut 5 bases from V and 8 bases from J; bases unmatched to any gene: 8. The CDR3 protein is CASSRDSSQGYTF. DNA of the CDR3: TGTGCCAGCAGTCGGGACAGCTCTCAAGGCTACACCTTC.

This clone was recorded once. The J gene is TRBJ1-2, the V gene TRBV3-1 (or the pseudogene TRBV3-2); tentative D call: TRBD1 (6 bases). V gave up 0 bases and J gave up 1 base, with 18 bases separating them. Germline CDR1 and CDR2: LGHDT and YNNKEL (reference sequence). The CDR3 runs to 18 residues. The CDR3 loop reads CASSQDLLAGANNYGYTF. In DNA form, the CDR3 reads TGTGCCAGCAGCCAAGATCTTCTCGCAGGGGCGAATAACTATGGCTACACCTTC.

This rearrangement joins TRBV5-6 to TRBJ1-5; D gene unclear. Trimming stripped 1 base from V and 6 bases from J, with 8 bases between. Germline V gene lookup returns CDR1 SGHDT and CDR2 YYEEEE. This CDR3 comprises 13 residues. CDR3 in amino acids: CASSLRVSQPQHF. As DNA, the CDR3 is TGTGCCAGCAGCTTGAGGGTAAGTCAGCCCCAGCATTTT.

The V and J genes are TRBV15 and TRBJ2-3; possible D gene TRBD2, 6 bases. V was shortened by 5 bases and J by 8 bases, with 23 bases between the two germline ends. CDR3 length equals 16 residues. The V gene's germline CDR1 is LNHNV and CDR2 YYDKDF (reference sequence). The CDR3 sequence: CATSEWGRDLGGTQYF. The CDR3 bases are TGTGCCACCAGCGAATGGGGTAGGGACTTGGGCGGTACGCAGTATTTT.

The chain is built from TRBV6-4 and TRBJ1-6; D possibly corresponds to TRBD1 (5 bases). Germline V lookup: CDR1 MRHNA, CDR2 SNTAGT. With 6 bases removed from V and 8 bases from J, the gap between germline ends came to 14 bases. The CDR3 contains 14 residues. The CDR3: CASRRDSDYSPLHF. The CDR3 DNA reads as TGTGCCAGCAGGAGGGACTCCGACTATTCACCCCTCCACTTT.

This chain joins TRBV29-1 and TRBJ2-4; 7 bases fit TRBD2. This CDR3 region has 14 residues. The V gene end was trimmed by 4 bases and the J gene end by 6 bases; junction bases not matched to a gene: 9. The germline CDR1 and CDR2 sequences are SQVTM and ANQGSEA. This CDR3 is CSVVVGGPGNIQYF. The CDR3 DNA reads as TGCAGCGTTGTAGTGGGAGGGCCGGGAAACATTCAGTACTTC.

The chain employs TRBV20-1 and TRBJ2-1; weak D call: TRBD1 (6 bases). The CDR3 has 11 residues. The germline V and J ends were trimmed by 5 bases and 11 bases, with 13 bases remaining between them. Germline lookup yields CDR1 DFQATT and CDR2 SNEGSKA (reference sequence). The DNA for the CDR3 is TGCAGTGCTTGGGACACTGGGAAGCAGTTCTTC. Amino acid sequence: CSAWDTGKQFF.

The chain joins TRBV5-4 to TRBJ2-7; 7 positions agree with TRBD1. The CDR3 has 14 amino acids. The V segment lost 1 base and the J segment 3 bases; nucleotides outside the gene matches: 4. Per germline, CDR1 SGHNT and CDR2 YYREEE (reference sequence). The CDR3 loop is CASSLNRGDYEQYF. CDR3 bases: TGTGCCAGCAGCTTGAACAGGGGAGACTACGAGCAGTACTTC.

The V and J genes are TRBV19 and TRBJ2-3; D is unclear. The CDR3 has 15 amino acids. V shed 2 bases and J shed 0 bases, with 9 bases lying between them. Germline CDR1 reads LNHDA; CDR2 reads SQIVND (reference sequence). The CDR3 DNA reads as TGTGCCAGTAGTATATGGGCACTAAGCACAGATACGCAGTATTTT. Translated, it gives CASSIWALSTDTQYF.

This chain links TRBV5-4 with TRBJ1-2, with D unresolved. This CDR3 comprises 14 residues. CDR1 is SGHNT, CDR2 YYREEE, per germline (reference sequence). V lost 3 bases, J lost 1 base, and 10 bases lay in between. For the CDR3, the DNA is TGTGCCAGCAGCTATAGAGGAGTTAACTATGGCTACACCTTC. Encoded protein: CASSYRGVNYGYTF. Together with reference TRBV5-4 and TRBJ1-2, the CDR3 gives the full variable domain: ETGVTQSPTHLIKTRGQQVTLRCSSQSGHNTVSWYQQALGQGPQFIFQYYREEENGRGNFPPRFSGLQFPNYSSELNVNALELDDSALYLCASSYRGVNYGYTFGSGTRLTVV.

The genes are TRBV5-1 and TRBJ2-3, with 7 bases fitting TRBD1. Losses at the gene ends were 1 base for V and 8 bases for J; bases not matched to a gene: 7. Per the germline V gene, CDR1 is SGHRS and CDR2 is YFSETQ. The CDR3 is 14 residues long. CDR3 amino acids: CASSLTGVEVTQYF. CDR3 bases: TGCGCCAGCAGCTTGACAGGGGTAGAGGTTACGCAGTATTTT.

This clone occurred a few times. The gene calls are TRBV11-2 and TRBJ2-1; D remains ambiguous. The CDR3 length is 14 residues. CDR1 is SGHAT and CDR2 is FQNNGV in the germline V gene. Trimming cost V 1 base and J 9 bases, with 13 bases left between them. CDR3 sequence reads: CASSLVRPATEQFF. Written as DNA, the CDR3 is TGTGCCAGCAGCTTAGTCAGGCCCGCAACTGAGCAGTTCTTC.

V is TRBV28 and J is TRBJ2-5; D perhaps matches TRBD2 (7 bases). The germline V gene encodes CDR1 MDHEN and CDR2 SYDVKM. The CDR3 is 17 amino acids. Trimming left V 0 bases short and J 3 bases short, with 17 bases between. In DNA form, the CDR3 reads TGTGCCAGCAGTTTATGGGGAGCGGGACACCTTGAAGAGACCCAGTACTTC. It codes for CASSLWGAGHLEETQYF.

This clone was found a few times. This sequence joins TRBV7-9 and TRBJ2-7; weak D call: TRBD1 (5 bases). The germline gives CDR1 SEHNR, CDR2 FQNEAQ (reference sequence). The V end lost 5 bases, the J end lost 2 bases, and 16 bases lay between the germline ends. The CDR3 consists of 15 residues. The CDR3 DNA sequence: TGTGCCAGCAGCCCGGTGGCAGGGTCTACCTACGAGCAGTACTTC. Translation: CASSPVAGSTYEQYF.

The V and J genes are TRBV11-2 and TRBJ1-2, with a tentative D call TRBD1 (6 bases). Trimming stripped 5 bases from V and 3 bases from J, with 16 bases between. Germline V gene data show CDR1 as SGHAT and CDR2 as FQNNGV. The CDR3 extends over 15 amino acids. The CDR3 bases are TGTGCCAGCAGCCAGAGCAACAGGGAGCACTATGGCTACACCTTC. Protein product: CASSQSNREHYGYTF.

V usage is TRBV3-1 (or the pseudogene TRBV3-2) and J usage is TRBJ2-3; the D gene is possibly TRBD2 (6 bases). This CDR3 comprises 14 residues. The V and J ends lost 1 base and 1 base respectively, with 6 bases between them. Germline CDR1 is LGHDT and CDR2 is YNNKEL (reference sequence). This CDR3 is CASSQGGGTDTQYF. Written as DNA, the CDR3 is TGTGCCAGCAGCCAAGGCGGGGGCACAGATACGCAGTATTTT.